Shown below are 8 T cell receptor beta chains from a single sample sequenced in a study of cytomegalovirus exposure and HLA in healthy donors. Libraries were prepared by immunoSEQ multiplex PCR; TCRdb keeps only in-frame clonotypes and omits some of them. The table has some 310,000 clones, nearly 90% seen once. The specimen was PBMCs. These receptor sequences come from a man under 40 in good health and CMV-seronegative.

This clone is a singleton in its sample. V gene TRBV7-2 combines with J gene TRBJ1-2; D gene unclear. The CDR3 runs to 15 residues. Germline V lookup: CDR1 SGHTA, CDR2 FQGNSA. V gave up 5 bases and J gave up 2 bases, with 15 bases separating them. The CDR3 loop reads CASSPSGMGNYGYTF. In nucleotides, the CDR3 is TGTGCCAGCAGCCCGAGCGGGATGGGGAACTATGGCTACACCTTC.

The chain links TRBV28 to TRBJ2-7; 10 bases fit TRBD1. Germline trimming cut 1 base from V and 4 bases from J; bases unmatched to any gene: 7. The germline V gene has CDR1 MDHEN and CDR2 SYDVKM. This CDR3 has 16 residues. In DNA, the CDR3 is TGTGCCAGCAGTTTATACCCGGGACAGGGGTCTTACGAGCAGTACTTC. Protein: CASSLYPGQGSYEQYF.

Only one count was recorded for this clone. The CDR3 here is CASSYILAGGRTGGELFF. The CDR3 DNA follows: TGTGCCAGCAGCTATATCCTAGCGGGGGGGCGAACCGGCGGGGAGCTGTTTTTT. The chain carries TRBV7-9 and TRBJ2-2, with TRBD2 matching over 12 bases. The V gene's germline CDR1 is SEHNR and CDR2 FQNEAQ (reference sequence). Trimming at V came to 4 bases and at J to 7 bases, leaving 13 bases not matched to a gene. This CDR3 contains 18 residues.

The chain carries TRBV6-1 and TRBJ2-1; 12 positions agree with TRBD2. V shed 3 bases and J 7 bases; nucleotides not matched to a gene: 7. CDR3 size: 16 residues. Germline CDR1 MNHNS, CDR2 SASEGT. The CDR3: CASSDLAGGPQNEQFF. The CDR3 region has the DNA TGTGCCAGCAGTGACCTAGCGGGGGGGCCTCAGAATGAGCAGTTCTTC.

This rearrangement joins TRBV9 to TRBJ2-1; 12 bases match TRBD2. Germline CDR1 and CDR2: SGDLS and YYNGEE. The CDR3 is made up of 16 amino acids. Trimming cost V 4 bases and J 6 bases; bases outside gene matches: 8. DNA of the CDR3: TGTGCCAGCAGCTCCTCTAGCGGGGGGGTACTCAATGAGCAGTTCTTC. This sequence encodes CASSSSSGGVLNEQFF.

The gene calls are TRBV6-1 and TRBJ2-5, with D possibly matching TRBD2 (6 bases). Germline-derived CDR1 and CDR2 are MNHNS and SASEGT. The ends were cut back, 6 bases at V and 5 bases at J, with 16 bases in the middle. The CDR3 sequence is 14 residues long. The CDR3 DNA reads as TGTGCCAGCAGGGAATTAGGGAGGACGGAGACCCAGTACTTC. Protein: CASRELGRTETQYF.

This clone was seen a handful of times. This sequence joins TRBV5-1 and TRBJ1-2; no clear D gene. Per the germline V gene, CDR1 is SGHRS and CDR2 is YFSETQ. CDR3 length equals 16 residues. V was clipped by 0 bases and J by 2 bases, with 14 bases between them. The CDR3 spells CASSLDTQVTNYGYTF. The CDR3 DNA follows: TGCGCCAGCAGCTTGGACACTCAGGTGACCAACTATGGCTACACCTTC.

The chain has TRBV7-9 and TRBJ1-1; D gene uncertain. CDR1 SEHNR and CDR2 FQNEAQ come from the germline V gene (reference sequence). The CDR3 runs 16 residues. Trimming left V 1 base short and J 1 base short, with 13 bases between. This chain's CDR3 is CASSLDKEAPNTEAFF. The CDR3, as DNA: TGTGCCAGCAGCTTAGATAAAGAGGCCCCGAACACTGAAGCTTTCTTT.